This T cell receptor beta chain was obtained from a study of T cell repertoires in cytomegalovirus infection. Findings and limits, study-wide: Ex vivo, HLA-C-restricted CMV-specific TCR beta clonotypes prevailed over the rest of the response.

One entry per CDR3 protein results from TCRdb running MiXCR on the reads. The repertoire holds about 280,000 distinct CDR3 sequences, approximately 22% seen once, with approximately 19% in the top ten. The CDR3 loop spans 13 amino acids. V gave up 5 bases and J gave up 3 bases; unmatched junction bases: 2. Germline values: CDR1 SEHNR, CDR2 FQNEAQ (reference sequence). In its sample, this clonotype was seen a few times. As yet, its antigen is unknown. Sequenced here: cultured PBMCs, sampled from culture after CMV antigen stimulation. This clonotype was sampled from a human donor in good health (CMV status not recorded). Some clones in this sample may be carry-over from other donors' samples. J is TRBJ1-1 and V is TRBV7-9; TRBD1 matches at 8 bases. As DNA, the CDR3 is TGTGCCAGCAGCGTACAGGGGGACACTGAAGCTTTCTTT. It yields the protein CASSVQGDTEAFF.